The 26 T cell receptor beta chains below come from one sample, sequenced in a study of T cell repertoires in cytomegalovirus infection (dated by TCRdb to between 2019 and 2020). In light of the paper, this sample's treatment or condition label describes: in vitro stimulation with specific CMV peptide epitopes to enrich CMV-specific T cells. No antigens are known for them. Instrument used: Illumina HiSeq 1500. The public sequencing data were trimmed at Q25 with fastp and processed into clonotypes with MiXCR by TCRdb, which kept only in-frame beta chains. Each CDR3 protein appears once, grouped with its most common genes and DNA. For this sample there are 640,000 or so distinct CDR3 sequences; roughly 33% appear just once. Clones ranked in the top ten supply over 15% of the sample. The specimen comprised cultured PBMCs, sampled from culture after CMV antigen stimulation. All receptors come from a human donor in good health (CMV status not recorded). Some clones in this sample may be carry-over from other donors' samples.

V gene TRBV27 combines with J gene TRBJ2-7; D gene unclear. V was cut by 0 bases and J by 4 bases, with 13 bases left in between. Germline V gene lookup returns CDR1 MNHEY and CDR2 SMNVEV (reference sequence). The CDR3 has 15 amino acids. The CDR3 nucleotides read TGTGCCAGCAGTTTATCATCTAGTTTCGCTTACGAGCAGTACTTC. This encodes CASSLSSSFAYEQYF.

This clonotype has only a few counts. The chain is built from TRBV2 and TRBJ2-3; D is unresolved. V dropped 4 bases and J dropped 0 bases, with 8 bases sitting between them. There are 14 residues in the CDR3. Germline CDR1 reads SNHLY; CDR2 reads FYNNEI. The CDR3 region is CASSVYSSTDTQYF. The DNA for the CDR3 is TGTGCCAGCAGTGTGTACTCAAGCACAGATACGCAGTATTTT. The variable domain in full, with the rest retrieved from reference TRBV2 and TRBJ2-3, is EPEVTQTPSHQVTQMGQEVILRCVPISNHLYFYWYRQILGQKVEFLVSFYNNEISEKSEIFDDQFSVERPDGSNFTLKIRSTKLEDSAMYFCASSVYSSTDTQYFGPGTRLTVL.

This clonotype was counted ten times or more. The J gene is TRBJ2-7, the V gene TRBV10-2, with 7 bases aligning to TRBD2. The CDR3 extends over 14 amino acids. V lost 4 bases, J lost 2 bases, and 5 bases stayed unmatched. Looked up from germline, CDR1 is WSHSY and CDR2 is SAAADI. The CDR3 bases are TGCGCCAGCAGTGTGGCTAGCGGCACCTACGAGCAGTACTTC. Encoded protein: CASSVASGTYEQYF.

V is TRBV6-1 and J is TRBJ1-1; unclear D gene. This CDR3 is 11 amino acids long. Trimming shortened V by 4 bases and J by 10 bases, and 10 bases separated the two germline ends. CDR1 and CDR2 from the germline V gene are MNHNS and SASEGT. The CDR3 nucleotides read TGTGCCAGCAGTGTCACGGGTCCAGCTTTCTTT. Its protein product is CASSVTGPAFF.

This rearrangement joins TRBV6-2 or TRBV6-3 to TRBJ2-1; 13 positions agree with TRBD2. The CDR3 totals 17 residues. Losses at the gene ends were 0 bases for V and 3 bases for J; bases not matched to a gene: 2. Germline V gene sequence: CDR1 MNHEY, CDR2 SVGEGT. In DNA, the CDR3 is TGTGCCAGCAGTTACTCCGGGACTAGCGGGATCTACAATGAGCAGTTCTTC. This sequence encodes CASSYSGTSGIYNEQFF.

The sample holds a few counts of this clonotype. The chain couples TRBV19 to TRBJ2-7; tentatively, D is TRBD2 (6 bases). Trimming left V 4 bases short and J 7 bases short, with 23 bases between. CDR3 size: 16 residues. The V gene's germline CDR1 is LNHDA and CDR2 SQIVND (reference sequence). CDR3 in amino acids: CASSTSHNGGYGEQYF. Written as DNA, the CDR3 is TGTGCCAGTAGTACCTCGCACAACGGGGGATACGGAGAGCAGTACTTC.

Concerning this clonotype itself: The CDR3 carries no conserved terminal phenylalanine or tryptophan, so it likely arises from a read error. The CDR3 coding sequence is TGTGCCAGCAGCTTAGTAAGGGCCCGCGTCAGGGGTTCCGACAATGAGCAGTTCTGC. Protein sequence: CASSLVRARVRGSDNEQFC. This chain joins TRBV7-2 and TRBJ2-1; possible D gene TRBD1, 6 bases. The CDR3 is 19 amino acids. The ends were cut back, 1 base at V and 5 bases at J, with 24 bases in the middle. CDR1 SGHTA and CDR2 FQGNSA come from the germline V gene.

This clonotype appeared a few times. V usage is TRBV7-9 and J usage is TRBJ1-2; 8 bases map to TRBD1. The CDR3 consists of 17 residues. Germline V gene sequence: CDR1 SEHNR, CDR2 FQNEAQ (reference sequence). V lost 0 bases to trimming and J lost 1 base; unmatched junction nucleotides: 7. DNA of the CDR3: TGTGCCAGCAGCTTAGCTTACAGGGGGACTAATAACTATGGCTACACCTTC. Protein: CASSLAYRGTNNYGYTF.

This rearrangement joins TRBV28 to TRBJ1-5; D may be TRBD1 (6 bases). The CDR3 loop spans 17 amino acids. V shed 7 bases and J shed 5 bases, with 24 bases lying between them. Germline V CDR1 and CDR2: MDHEN, SYDVKM. Here the CDR3 reads CASTRSVDRSYDQPQHF. The CDR3 region has the DNA TGTGCCAGCACCCGTTCAGTTGACAGGAGCTACGATCAGCCCCAGCATTTT.

The chain joins TRBV5-4 to TRBJ2-5; D uncertain. Trimming left V 4 bases short and J 3 bases short, with 13 bases between. Germline-derived CDR1 and CDR2 are SGHNT and YYREEE (reference sequence). This CDR3 is 14 amino acids long. The CDR3 DNA sequence: TGTGCCAGCAGCCTTGGACGCATCGAAGAGACCCAGTACTTC. It is translated as CASSLGRIEETQYF.

The chain combines TRBV19 with TRBJ2-4; 11 bases map to TRBD1. In germline, CDR1 is LNHDA, CDR2 SQIVND (reference sequence). The junction had 2 bases not matched to a gene; V was cut back by 3 bases and J by 7 bases. The CDR3 spans 14 residues. Here the CDR3 DNA reads TGTGCCAGTAGTATTGGGGACAGGGGGAACATTCAGTACTTC. Its protein product is CASSIGDRGNIQYF.

The DNA of the CDR3 is TGTGCCAGCATCTTGGTTAGGGGCGGTTCACCCCTCCACTTT. Translated, it gives CASILVRGGSPLHF. The chain has TRBV2 and TRBJ1-6, with D maybe TRBD1 (5 bases). The germline V gene has CDR1 SNHLY and CDR2 FYNNEI. The CDR3 totals 14 residues. The V end was cut by 7 bases, the J end by 9 bases, with 16 bases between.

The chain is built from TRBV6-8 and TRBJ1-6; TRBD1 aligns across 7 bases. Trimming took 6 bases from V and 7 from J; bases not matched to a gene: 6. Germline V gene lookup returns CDR1 MNHGY and CDR2 SAAAGT. CDR3 length equals 14 residues. The CDR3 region is CASRTGTENSPLHF. For the CDR3, the DNA is TGTGCCAGCAGGACCGGGACAGAGAATTCACCCCTCCACTTT.

The rearrangement uses TRBV6-5 and TRBJ1-4; tentative D call: TRBD1 (5 bases). Germline V gives CDR1 MNHEY, CDR2 SVGAGI. Trimming stripped 2 bases from V and 4 bases from J, with 11 bases between. The CDR3 spans 15 residues. The CDR3 here is CASSYRQGLNEKLFF. The CDR3, as DNA: TGTGCCAGCAGTTACCGTCAGGGCCTTAATGAAAAACTGTTTTTT.

The V call is TRBV19, the J call TRBJ1-6, with unresolved D. The CDR3 runs 15 residues. The germline gives CDR1 LNHDA, CDR2 SQIVND (reference sequence). CDR3 DNA sequence: TGTCCCACATCTCGGGAGGCTGGGTATTATTCACCCCTCCACTTT. This gives the protein CPTSREAGYYSPLHF.

The V call is TRBV6-2 or TRBV6-3, the J call TRBJ2-1, with D possibly matching TRBD1 (6 bases). Trimming cost V 5 bases and J 3 bases, with 17 bases left between them. The germline gives CDR1 MNHEY, CDR2 SVGEGT. There are 16 residues in the CDR3. The CDR3 DNA reads as TGTGCCAGCAGTGCCTGGGCAGGGGACCGCTACAATGAGCAGTTCTTC. Translating it yields CASSAWAGDRYNEQFF.

This clonotype was recorded many times. V is TRBV7-2 and J is TRBJ2-5; D gene uncertain. The germline V gene has CDR1 SGHTA and CDR2 FQGNSA. V lost 1 base to trimming and J lost 7 bases, with 16 bases between them. The CDR3 is made up of 15 amino acids. The CDR3 DNA reads TGTGCCAGCAGCTTAGGGGCAGTCTTAAGAGCGACCCAGTACTTC. This gives the protein CASSLGAVLRATQYF.

This clonotype has only a few counts. The chain is built from TRBV7-9 and TRBJ2-7; D is ambiguous. Germline assignment: CDR1 SEHNR and CDR2 FQNEAQ (reference sequence). The V gene lost 1 base and the J gene lost 0 bases, with 13 bases spanning the gap. The CDR3 is made up of 16 amino acids. The DNA for the CDR3 is TGTGCCAGCAGCTTAGTGGGTGGTCGGAGCTCCTACGAGCAGTACTTC. Amino acid sequence: CASSLVGGRSSYEQYF.

The chain carries TRBV5-1 and TRBJ2-3; tentative D call: TRBD2 (6 bases). There are 14 residues in the CDR3. Germline V gene lookup returns CDR1 SGHRS and CDR2 YFSETQ. The ends were cut back, 4 bases at V and 3 bases at J, with 12 bases in the middle. The CDR3 loop is CASSPGEATDTQYF. DNA for the CDR3: TGCGCCAGCAGCCCGGGGGAGGCGACAGATACGCAGTATTTT.

The CDR3 DNA sequence: TGTGCCAGCCTGGGCCCGGGGACCGGGGAGCTGTTTTTT. This encodes CASLGPGTGELFF. The chain links TRBV6-6 to TRBJ2-2; a possible D gene is TRBD2 (5 bases). This CDR3 has 13 residues. Germline V gene sequence: CDR1 MNHNY, CDR2 SVGAGI (reference sequence). Trimming pared 8 bases from V and 5 bases from J, leaving 12 bases between.

This clonotype was counted between two and nine times. The chain has TRBV7-9 and TRBJ2-7; D not resolved. V dropped 3 bases and J dropped 3 bases, with 6 bases sitting between them. The CDR3 is made up of 12 amino acids. CDR1 SEHNR and CDR2 FQNEAQ come from the germline V gene (reference sequence). Here the CDR3 reads CASSFPNYEQYF. CDR3 DNA: TGTGCCAGCAGCTTCCCCAACTACGAGCAGTACTTC.

This clonotype was counted a few times. The chain is built from TRBV7-6 and TRBJ1-2; tentative D call: TRBD1 (5 bases). V was shortened by 2 bases and J by 7 bases, with 11 bases between the two germline ends. The CDR3 is 13 residues long. CDR1 is SGHVS, CDR2 FNYEAQ, per germline. This CDR3 is CASSLSGTVGYTF. The DNA for the CDR3 is TGTGCCAGCAGCTTATCGGGGACCGTTGGCTACACCTTC.

This clonotype occurred a few times. V is TRBV10-3 and J is TRBJ2-1; 10 bases line up with TRBD1. Trimming took 6 bases from V and 10 from J; bases not matched to a gene: 9. Germline lookup yields CDR1 ENHRY and CDR2 SYGVKD. The CDR3 sequence is 14 residues long. CDR3 coding DNA: TGTGCCATCAGGAGCGGACAGGGGGTAGGAGAGCAGTTCTTC. Translating it yields CAIRSGQGVGEQFF.

In DNA, the CDR3 is TGTGCCAGCAGCACACTTGAAAACATTCAGTACTTC. This encodes CASSTLENIQYF. The chain recombines TRBV12-3 or TRBV12-4 with TRBJ2-4; D gene uncertain. Trimming removed 6 bases from V and 5 bases from J, with 8 bases in between. The CDR3 has 12 amino acids.

This clonotype appeared a single time. The genes are TRBV20-1 and TRBJ1-5; D ambiguous. Trimming took 2 bases from V and 0 from J, leaving 20 bases between them. CDR1 and CDR2 (germline): DFQATT, SNEGSKA (reference sequence). The CDR3 contains 18 residues. The CDR3 nucleotides are TGCAGTGCTAGACCTCCCCCCGTAGGAGACCTTAGCAATCAGCCCCAGCATTTT. This translates into CSARPPPVGDLSNQPQHF.

The rearrangement uses TRBV27 and TRBJ1-5; D ambiguous. Germline loops: CDR1 MNHEY, CDR2 SMNVEV (reference sequence). V was clipped by 4 bases and J by 1 base, with 23 bases between them. This CDR3 has 19 amino acids. CDR3 residues: CASSWLSGEVRKSNQPQHF. CDR3 in DNA: TGTGCCAGCAGTTGGCTCTCCGGGGAGGTGAGAAAAAGCAATCAGCCCCAGCATTTT.